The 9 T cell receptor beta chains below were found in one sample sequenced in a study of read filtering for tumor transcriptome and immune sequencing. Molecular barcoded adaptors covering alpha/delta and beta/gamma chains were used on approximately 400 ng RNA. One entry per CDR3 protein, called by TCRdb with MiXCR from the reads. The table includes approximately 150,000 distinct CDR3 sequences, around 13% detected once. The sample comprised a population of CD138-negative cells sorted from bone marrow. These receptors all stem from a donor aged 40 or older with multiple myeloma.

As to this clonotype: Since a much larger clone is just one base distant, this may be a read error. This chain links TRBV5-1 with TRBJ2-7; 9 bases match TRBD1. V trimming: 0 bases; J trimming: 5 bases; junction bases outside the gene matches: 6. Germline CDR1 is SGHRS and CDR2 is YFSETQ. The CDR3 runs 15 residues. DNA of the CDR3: TGCGCCAGCAGCTTGGGGACAGGGGTTGCCCACGAGCAGTACTTC. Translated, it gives CASSLGTGVAHEQYF.

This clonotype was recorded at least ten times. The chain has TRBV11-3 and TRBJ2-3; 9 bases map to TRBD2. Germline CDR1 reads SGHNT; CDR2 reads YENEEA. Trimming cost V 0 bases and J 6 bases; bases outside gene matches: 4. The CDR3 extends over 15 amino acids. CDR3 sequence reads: CASSLEGLARDTQYF. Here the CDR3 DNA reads TGTGCCAGCAGCTTAGAGGGACTAGCCCGTGATACGCAGTATTTT.

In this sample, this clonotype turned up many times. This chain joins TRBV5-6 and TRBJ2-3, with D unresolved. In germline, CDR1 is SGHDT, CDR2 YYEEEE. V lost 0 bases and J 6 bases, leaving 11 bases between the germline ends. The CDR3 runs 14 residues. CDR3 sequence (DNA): TGTGCCAGCAGCTTGGACTACCGCGAGGATACGCAGTATTTT. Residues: CASSLDYREDTQYF.

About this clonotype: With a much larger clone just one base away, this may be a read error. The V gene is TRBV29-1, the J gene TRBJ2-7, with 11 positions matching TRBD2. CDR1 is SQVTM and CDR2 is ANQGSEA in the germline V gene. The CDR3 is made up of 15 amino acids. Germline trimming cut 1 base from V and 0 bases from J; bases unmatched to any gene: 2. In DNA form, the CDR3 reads TGCAGCGTTGAAGGGCTAGCGGGGGGCTCCTACGAGCAGTACTTC. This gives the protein CSVEGLAGGSYEQYF.

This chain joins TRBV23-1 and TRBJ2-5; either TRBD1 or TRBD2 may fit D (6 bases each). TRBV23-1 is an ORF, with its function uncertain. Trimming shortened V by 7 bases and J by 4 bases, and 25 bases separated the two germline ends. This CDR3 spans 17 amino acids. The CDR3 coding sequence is TGCGCCAGCACCGGGGCACGGGGGCGCGGACACCTAGAGACCCAGTACTTC. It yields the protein CASTGARGRGHLETQYF.

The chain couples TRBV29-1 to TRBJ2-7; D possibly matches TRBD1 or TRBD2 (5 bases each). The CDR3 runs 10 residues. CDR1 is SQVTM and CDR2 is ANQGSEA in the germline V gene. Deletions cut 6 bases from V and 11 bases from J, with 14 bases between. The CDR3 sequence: CSVGTTHEYF. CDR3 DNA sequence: TGCAGCGTGGGGACCACCCATGAGTACTTC.

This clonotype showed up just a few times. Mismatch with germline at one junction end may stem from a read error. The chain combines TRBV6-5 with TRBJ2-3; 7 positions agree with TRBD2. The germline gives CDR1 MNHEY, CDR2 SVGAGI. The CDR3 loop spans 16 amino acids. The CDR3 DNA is TGTGCCAGCAGTAACTCACTAGCGACTAGCACAGATACGCAGTATTTT. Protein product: CASSNSLATSTDTQYF.

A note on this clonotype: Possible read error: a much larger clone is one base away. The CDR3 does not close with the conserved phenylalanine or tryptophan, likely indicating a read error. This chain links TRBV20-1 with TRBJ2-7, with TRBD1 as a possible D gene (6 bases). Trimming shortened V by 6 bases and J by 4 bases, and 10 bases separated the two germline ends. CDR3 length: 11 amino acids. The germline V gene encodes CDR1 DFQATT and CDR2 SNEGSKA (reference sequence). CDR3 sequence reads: CSAYRDYEQYL. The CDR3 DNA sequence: TGCAGTGCCTACAGGGATTACGAGCAGTACCTC.

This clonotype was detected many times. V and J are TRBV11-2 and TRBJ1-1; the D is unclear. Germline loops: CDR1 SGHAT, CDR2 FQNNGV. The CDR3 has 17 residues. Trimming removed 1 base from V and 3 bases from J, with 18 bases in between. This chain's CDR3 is CASSLAPSAEQDTEAFF. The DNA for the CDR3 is TGTGCCAGCAGCTTAGCCCCCTCCGCGGAACAAGACACTGAAGCTTTCTTT. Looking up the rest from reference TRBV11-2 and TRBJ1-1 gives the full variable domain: EAGVAQSPRYKIIEKRQSVAFWCNPISGHATLYWYQQILGQGPKLLIQFQNNGVVDDSQLPKDRFSAERLKGVDSTLKIQPAKLEDSAVYLCASSLAPSAEQDTEAFFGQGTRLTVV.